Below, 18 T cell receptor beta chains from the same sample are listed, as sequenced in a study of T cells expressing NK-cell markers (dated by TCRdb to the early 2020s). Receptor amplification or capture employed 5' RACE. TCRdb names Illumina HiSeq 2000 as the instrument used. Based on TCRdb reprocessing of the reads, there is one entry per CDR3 protein sequence, and DNA is missing. Per the sample table, the count is about 160,000 distinct CDR3 sequences. The biggest ten clones account for about a fifth of the sample. Sequencing used blood T cells: a sorted CD56 or NKG2C T cell subset, CD4+ or CD8+ T cells, or bulk PBMC T cells (not recorded which). These receptors were collected from a woman between 18 and 69 years old in good health.

The chain uses TRBV15 and TRBJ1-6; absent DNA, TCRdb's TRBD1 call cannot be checked. The CDR3 is 16 residues long. Germline assignment: CDR1 LNHNV and CDR2 YYDKDF (reference sequence). The chain's CDR3 is CATSRERTGYNSPLHF. The whole variable domain, filled in from reference TRBV15 and TRBJ1-6, reads DAMVIQNPRYQVTQFGKPVTLSCSQTLNHNVMYWYQQKSSQAPKLLFHYYDKDFNNEADTPDNFQSRRPNTSFCFLDIRSPGLGDTAMYLCATSRERTGYNSPLHFGNGTRLTVT.

This sequence joins TRBV20-1 and TRBJ1-2; the TRBD1 assignment by TCRdb is unverifiable without DNA. The germline V gene has CDR1 DFQATT and CDR2 SNEGSKA (reference sequence). CDR3 length: 15 amino acids. The CDR3 protein is CSARERGGSNYGYTF.

This clonotype is classed as medium-sized by frequency. This chain joins TRBV7-3 and TRBJ1-1; without DNA, the TCRdb call of TRBD1 cannot be checked. CDR1 and CDR2 from the germline V gene are SGHTA and FQGTGA. The CDR3 has 14 amino acids. This CDR3 is CASSLGHQNTEAFF. The full variable domain, rest sourced from reference TRBV7-3 and TRBJ1-1, is GAGVSQTPSNKVTEKGKYVELRCDPISGHTALYWYRQSLGQGPEFLIYFQGTGAADDSGLPNDRFFAVRPEGSVSTLKIQRTERGDSAVYLCASSLGHQNTEAFFGQGTRLTVV.

The genes are TRBV2 and TRBJ2-7. There are 14 residues in the CDR3. Germline CDR1 SNHLY, CDR2 FYNNEI. CDR3 residues: CASSEGTISYEQYF.

This chain links TRBV12-3 or TRBV12-4 with TRBJ1-3; with no DNA, the TCRdb D assignment of TRBD1 cannot be verified. CDR3 length equals 15 residues. CDR3 in amino acids: CASSSGTIAGNTIYF.

This chain uses TRBV4-1 with TRBJ2-1; absent DNA, TCRdb's TRBD1 call cannot be checked. The CDR3 covers 16 residues. CDR1 and CDR2 from the germline V gene are MGHRA and YSYEKL. The CDR3 sequence is CASSQDGGPSYNEQFF.

The V and J genes are TRBV29-1 and TRBJ2-1; TCRdb lists TRBD1, though no DNA is available to test this call. Germline CDR1 reads SQVTM; CDR2 reads ANQGSEA. This CDR3 has 13 amino acids. CDR3 protein: CSVAVAPGDEQFF.

The genes are TRBV20-1 and TRBJ2-7; TCRdb proposes TRBD1, but this gene call is untestable without DNA. The CDR3 has 13 residues. Germline values: CDR1 DFQATT, CDR2 SNEGSKA (reference sequence). This chain's CDR3 is CSARGKSDTRQYF.

V usage is TRBV2 and J usage is TRBJ2-3. In germline, CDR1 is SNHLY, CDR2 FYNNEI. This CDR3 spans 13 amino acids. This CDR3 is CASSEYSDRTQYF.

The CDR3 protein is CSARDAGNHGYTF. V gene TRBV20-1 combines with J gene TRBJ1-2. This CDR3 is built from 13 residues. CDR1 is DFQATT, CDR2 SNEGSKA, per germline (reference sequence).

This chain links TRBV6-8 with TRBJ1-2; checking the TCRdb D call of TRBD1 is not possible without DNA. Germline lookup yields CDR1 MNHGY and CDR2 SAAAGT. This CDR3 region has 16 residues. The CDR3 sequence is CASSMYGDREFAGYTF.

The chain recombines TRBV6-1 with TRBJ1-3; TCRdb names TRBD1, which stays unverified in the absence of DNA. This CDR3 has 13 amino acids. Germline-derived CDR1 and CDR2 are MNHNS and SASEGT. This chain's CDR3 is CASRAGNTNTIYF.

The CDR3 loop is CASSLARREGHEQYF. The rearrangement links TRBV7-2 to TRBJ2-7; without DNA, the TCRdb call of TRBD2 cannot be checked. The CDR3 length is 15 residues. Germline CDR1 SGHTA, CDR2 FQGNSA.

V gene TRBV15 combines with J gene TRBJ2-3; TCRdb calls TRBD1, which cannot be checked without DNA. Germline CDR1 is LNHNV and CDR2 is YYDKDF (reference sequence). CDR3 length equals 15 residues. Here the CDR3 reads CATSRGGQGTDTQYF.

V is TRBV3-1 and J is TRBJ2-5. This CDR3 has 15 amino acids. Germline V gives CDR1 LGHDT, CDR2 YNNKEL (reference sequence). The CDR3 loop is CASSPKRLYQETQYF.

The CDR3 here is CASSLDTGAEQYF. The J gene is TRBJ2-7, the V gene TRBV7-2; TCRdb's assignment of TRBD1 cannot be checked, as there is no DNA. The CDR3 has 13 residues. Germline V gene sequence: CDR1 SGHTA, CDR2 FQGNSA.

The chain recombines TRBV30 with TRBJ2-7; TCRdb proposes TRBD1, but this gene call is untestable without DNA. Germline V lookup: CDR1 GTSNPN, CDR2 SVGIG (reference sequence). This CDR3 comprises 12 residues. The CDR3 here is CAWSVRGGEQYF.

The chain carries TRBV12-3 or TRBV12-4 and TRBJ1-2; TCRdb designates TRBD1, a call that cannot be tested without DNA. The CDR3 covers 15 residues. The CDR3 reads CASSFPGQGSYGYTF.